This entry lists 26 T cell receptor beta chains sequenced from one sample in a study of response to subunit inactivated influenza vaccine (dated by TCRdb to 2017 to 2018). The method behind the library was RT-PCR. Instrument on record: Illumina HiSeq 2500. The public reads were reprocessed in TCRdb via fastp at Q25 and MiXCR, keeping in-frame beta chains. Entries that share a CDR3 protein sequence are merged under the most common genes and DNA. The sample table records fewer than 750,000 distinct CDR3 sequences; 11% to 15% of these occur just once. The ten largest clones represent around 10% of the sample. Sequencing used PBMCs from blood, obtained 11 to 12 days after vaccination. The receptors here all came from a man aged 45 to 65 who received an inactivated influenza vaccine. Donor details come from another sample of the same person, matched by shared clones.

The rearrangement uses TRBV19 and TRBJ2-7; 7 bases agree with TRBD1. Per germline, CDR1 LNHDA and CDR2 SQIVND (reference sequence). This CDR3 is built from 16 residues. V lost 11 bases and J lost 3; bases outside the gene matches: 19. DNA for the CDR3: TGTGCCTCTGTTGGTCCGGGGCAGGGGGTACACTACGAGCAGTACTTC. It yields the protein CASVGPGQGVHYEQYF. Full variable domain (remainder filled in from reference TRBV19 and TRBJ2-7): DGGITQSPKYLFRKEGQNVTLSCEQNLNHDAMYWYRQDPGQGLRLIYYSQIVNDFQKGDIAEGYSVSREKKESFPLTVTSAQKNPTAFYLCASVGPGQGVHYEQYFGPGTRLTVT.

Concerning this clonotype: A read error may produce the germline difference seen at one junction end. V is TRBV6-1 and J is TRBJ2-1; a possible D gene is TRBD2 (6 bases). The CDR3 contains 15 residues. Germline CDR1 is MNHNS and CDR2 is SASEGT. The DNA of the CDR3 is TGTGCCAGCAGCGAAGCGGGCCGGGCTCACAATGAGCAGTTCTTC. Its protein is CASSEAGRAHNEQFF.

The chain recombines TRBV14 with TRBJ2-5; 8 positions agree with TRBD1. Germline CDR1 and CDR2: SGHDN and FVKESK. V dropped 3 bases and J dropped 7; count of bases not matched to a gene: 7. The CDR3 consists of 14 residues. DNA for the CDR3: TGTGCCAGCAGCCAGGACAGGGCGGTGGGGACCCAGTACTTC. Protein product: CASSQDRAVGTQYF.

This clonotype was seen at least ten times. V gene TRBV12-3 or TRBV12-4 combines with J gene TRBJ2-5; D is unclear. The CDR3 covers 14 residues. Trimming cost V 8 bases and J 0 bases, with 13 bases left between them. DNA for the CDR3: TGTGCCAGCGCGCACTACACAGACCAAGAGACCCAGTACTTC. Protein sequence: CASAHYTDQETQYF.

The V call is TRBV12-3 or TRBV12-4, the J call TRBJ2-7; 7 bases agree with TRBD2. The CDR3 covers 22 residues. V gave up 1 base and J gave up 1 base; unmatched junction bases: 25. CDR3 sequence: CASSLVLRYQTARHGGSYEQYF. The DNA of the CDR3 is TGTGCCAGCAGTTTAGTTTTACGCTATCAGACTGCTCGGCACGGGGGGTCCTACGAGCAGTACTTC.

The chain is built from TRBV25-1 and TRBJ2-1, with D possibly matching TRBD1 (5 bases). Germline V gives CDR1 MGHDK, CDR2 SYGVNS. V was clipped by 6 bases and J by 8 bases, with 14 bases between them. There are 13 residues in the CDR3. CDR3 region: CASRKQVGDEQFF. The CDR3 nucleotides are TGTGCCAGCAGAAAACAGGTTGGAGATGAGCAGTTCTTC.

This clonotype was seen only a few times. The CDR3 sequence: CASSEAPGGGVYEQYF. For the CDR3, the DNA is TGTGCCAGCAGTGAAGCGCCCGGCGGAGGGGTATACGAGCAGTACTTC. The V and J genes are TRBV2 and TRBJ2-7; possible D gene TRBD2, 6 bases. Germline-derived CDR1 and CDR2 are SNHLY and FYNNEI. V lost 0 bases and J lost 4, with 16 bases in between. The CDR3 runs 16 residues.

The gene calls are TRBV14 and TRBJ2-1; TRBD2 aligns across 8 bases. The CDR3 sequence is 16 residues long. The germline V gene encodes CDR1 SGHDN and CDR2 FVKESK. Trimming removed 0 bases from V and 6 bases from J; junction bases left unmatched: 7. CDR3 bases: TGTGCCAGCAGCCAAGATTACGGGAGGGCCCTCAATGAGCAGTTCTTC. Amino acid sequence: CASSQDYGRALNEQFF.

The genes are TRBV6-6 and TRBJ1-2; no reliable D call. The CDR3 is made up of 12 amino acids. V was clipped by 8 bases and J by 2 bases, with 9 bases between them. CDR1 is MNHNY, CDR2 SVGAGI, per germline (reference sequence). This CDR3 is CASRPTNYGYTF. In DNA, the CDR3 is TGTGCCAGCCGTCCCACGAACTATGGCTACACCTTC.

The rearrangement links TRBV5-1 to TRBJ2-3, with D tentatively TRBD1 (6 bases). CDR3 length: 18 residues. V was clipped by 2 bases and J by 10 bases, with 29 bases between them. Per the germline V gene, CDR1 is SGHRS and CDR2 is YFSETQ. This CDR3 is CASSLSRPEGQIVFPQYF. The CDR3 nucleotides are TGCGCCAGCAGCTTAAGCCGCCCGGAAGGACAGATCGTCTTCCCGCAGTATTTT.

The sample holds a few counts of this clonotype. The chain links TRBV2 to TRBJ1-5; D is ambiguous. Deletions cut 2 bases from V and 0 bases from J, with 5 bases between. The CDR3 totals 14 residues. From germline, CDR1 is SNHLY and CDR2 FYNNEI. The CDR3 bases are TGTGCCAGCAGTGAATCTAATAGCAATCAGCCCCAGCATTTT. Protein sequence: CASSESNSNQPQHF. Full variable domain (rest looked up from reference TRBV2 and TRBJ1-5): EPEVTQTPSHQVTQMGQEVILRCVPISNHLYFYWYRQILGQKVEFLVSFYNNEISEKSEIFDDQFSVERPDGSNFTLKIRSTKLEDSAMYFCASSESNSNQPQHFGDGTRLSIL.

Many counts were recorded for this clonotype. J is TRBJ2-5 and V is TRBV5-5; TRBD2 matches 10 bases. The CDR3 spans 14 residues. Germline-derived CDR1 and CDR2 are SGHKS and YYEKEE (reference sequence). With 2 bases clipped from V and 5 bases from J, the junction kept 3 bases outside the gene matches. CDR3 residues: CASSFSGRWETQYF. In DNA, the CDR3 is TGTGCCAGCAGCTTTAGCGGGAGGTGGGAGACCCAGTACTTC.

This clonotype was counted a few times. The J gene is TRBJ1-1, the V gene TRBV29-1; D is ambiguous. There are 10 residues in the CDR3. Germline loops: CDR1 SQVTM, CDR2 ANQGSEA. V was pared by 7 bases and J by 2 bases, with 5 bases between. The CDR3 is CSGYNTEAFF. CDR3 coding DNA: TGCAGCGGATACAACACTGAAGCTTTCTTT.

This clonotype appeared a few times. The rearrangement links TRBV24-1 to TRBJ2-2, with TRBD2 matching over 8 bases. The CDR3 extends over 16 amino acids. V lost 3 bases, J lost 6 bases, and 8 bases stayed unmatched. Looked up from germline, CDR1 is KGHDR and CDR2 is SFDVKD. The CDR3 is CATSDPHSGIAGELFF. CDR3 in DNA: TGTGCCACCAGTGATCCCCATAGCGGGATCGCCGGGGAGCTGTTTTTT.

J is TRBJ2-3 and V is TRBV12-3 or TRBV12-4; D is unclear. The CDR3 is 12 amino acids. The V end was cut by 3 bases, the J end by 3 bases, with 4 bases between. The CDR3 sequence: CASSLWTDTQYF. The DNA of the CDR3 is TGTGCCAGCAGTTTGTGGACAGATACGCAGTATTTT.

V gene TRBV11-2 combines with J gene TRBJ2-7, with D tentatively TRBD1 (6 bases). The CDR3 has 15 amino acids. Trimming removed 5 bases from V and 4 bases from J, with 18 bases in between. CDR1 is SGHAT, CDR2 FQNNGV, per germline. CDR3 sequence (DNA): TGTGCCAGCAGCATCCCGGGACATTTCCCATACGAGCAGTACTTC. It translates to CASSIPGHFPYEQYF.

The table lists this clonotype with a few counts. The rearrangement joins TRBV6-1 to TRBJ1-1; D unresolved. The CDR3 is made up of 15 amino acids. The germline V gene encodes CDR1 MNHNS and CDR2 SASEGT. V lost 1 base and J 4 bases, leaving 13 bases between the germline ends. The CDR3 DNA reads as TGTGCCAGCAGTGAAGAGGAGGGCGCAGGCACTGAAGCTTTCTTT. The encoded protein is CASSEEEGAGTEAFF.

The rearrangement joins TRBV29-1 to TRBJ2-7, with D perhaps given as TRBD1 or TRBD2 (5 bases each). CDR3 length: 12 residues. Germline V gene data show CDR1 as SQVTM and CDR2 as ANQGSEA. Deletions cut 1 base from V and 6 bases from J, with 10 bases between. CDR3 bases: TGCAGCGTTGAAGGGGCAGGGACCGAGCAGTACTTC. It is translated as CSVEGAGTEQYF.

CDR3 nucleotides: TGCAGTGCCAGACTAGCGGGACAAGCCCAGTACTTC. This codes for CSARLAGQAQYF. The J gene is TRBJ2-5, the V gene TRBV20-1; 11 nucleotides line up with TRBD2. The CDR3 runs 12 residues. Losses at the gene ends were 6 bases for V and 9 bases for J; bases not matched to a gene: 6. CDR1 DFQATT and CDR2 SNEGSKA come from the germline V gene (reference sequence).

CDR3: CASSGERQTNYGYTF. In DNA form, the CDR3 reads TGTGCCAGCAGCGGGGAGAGACAGACTAACTATGGCTACACCTTC. This chain connects TRBV6-1 to TRBJ1-2; a weak D match, TRBD1 (5 bases). CDR3 length: 15 amino acids. With 6 bases removed from V and 0 bases from J, the gap between germline ends came to 14 bases. Germline assignment: CDR1 MNHNS and CDR2 SASEGT.

The chain has TRBV29-1 and TRBJ2-3; 7 bases are shared with TRBD1. Losses at the gene ends were 3 bases for V and 9 bases for J; bases not matched to a gene: 6. CDR1 is SQVTM, CDR2 ANQGSEA, per germline. The CDR3 consists of 12 residues. The CDR3, as DNA: TGCAGCGTTGAGGATTCAGGGGGAACGCAGTATTTT. Its translation: CSVEDSGGTQYF.

This clonotype was counted once. This chain uses TRBV2 with TRBJ2-2; D might be TRBD1 (6 bases). V was trimmed by 1 base and J by 2 bases, leaving 14 bases between them. Per germline, CDR1 SNHLY and CDR2 FYNNEI. The CDR3 is made up of 17 amino acids. CDR3 amino acids: CASSEGKDRTNTGELFF. The CDR3 DNA reads as TGTGCCAGCAGTGAAGGGAAAGACAGGACTAACACCGGGGAGCTGTTTTTT. Full variable domain (outside the CDR3, taken from reference TRBV2 and TRBJ2-2): EPEVTQTPSHQVTQMGQEVILRCVPISNHLYFYWYRQILGQKVEFLVSFYNNEISEKSEIFDDQFSVERPDGSNFTLKIRSTKLEDSAMYFCASSEGKDRTNTGELFFGEGSRLTVL.

This clonotype was picked up a small number of times. This rearrangement joins TRBV12-3 or TRBV12-4 to TRBJ2-3; 8 bases are shared with TRBD1. The CDR3 extends over 14 amino acids. The J segment lost 10 bases and the V segment lost 3 bases, leaving 9 bases of the junction unmatched. Written as DNA, the CDR3 is TGTGCCAGCAGTTTTCTAGACAGGGGAGGACCGCAGTATTTT. Amino acids: CASSFLDRGGPQYF.

CDR3 sequence (DNA): TGTGCCAGCAGCTTAGAATCCGGGACCGAAGCTTTCTTT. Translating it yields CASSLESGTEAFF. This chain joins TRBV7-9 and TRBJ1-1; D possibly corresponds to TRBD1 (5 bases). CDR3 size: 13 residues. Germline V gives CDR1 SEHNR, CDR2 FQNEAQ (reference sequence). Trimming left V 1 base short and J 8 bases short, with 11 bases between.

The J gene is TRBJ2-4, the V gene TRBV20-1, with D possibly matching TRBD2 (6 bases). The CDR3 spans 15 residues. Trimming took off 0 bases at V and 3 bases at J, with 12 bases between the two ends. Germline CDR1 reads DFQATT; CDR2 reads SNEGSKA (reference sequence). CDR3 loop: CSARDRQGGKNIQYF. The DNA for the CDR3 is TGCAGTGCTAGAGATCGGCAGGGAGGCAAAAACATTCAGTACTTC.

This clonotype appeared a few times. The rearrangement joins TRBV20-1 to TRBJ2-5; 13 bases align to TRBD2. The germline V gene has CDR1 DFQATT and CDR2 SNEGSKA (reference sequence). The CDR3 is made up of 15 amino acids. The V and J ends lost 6 bases and 7 bases, in that order; junction bases with no gene match: 11. In nucleotides, the CDR3 is TGCAGTGCAAGGACTAGCGGGAGTCTGGGGGGGACCCAGTACTTC. This translates into CSARTSGSLGGTQYF.